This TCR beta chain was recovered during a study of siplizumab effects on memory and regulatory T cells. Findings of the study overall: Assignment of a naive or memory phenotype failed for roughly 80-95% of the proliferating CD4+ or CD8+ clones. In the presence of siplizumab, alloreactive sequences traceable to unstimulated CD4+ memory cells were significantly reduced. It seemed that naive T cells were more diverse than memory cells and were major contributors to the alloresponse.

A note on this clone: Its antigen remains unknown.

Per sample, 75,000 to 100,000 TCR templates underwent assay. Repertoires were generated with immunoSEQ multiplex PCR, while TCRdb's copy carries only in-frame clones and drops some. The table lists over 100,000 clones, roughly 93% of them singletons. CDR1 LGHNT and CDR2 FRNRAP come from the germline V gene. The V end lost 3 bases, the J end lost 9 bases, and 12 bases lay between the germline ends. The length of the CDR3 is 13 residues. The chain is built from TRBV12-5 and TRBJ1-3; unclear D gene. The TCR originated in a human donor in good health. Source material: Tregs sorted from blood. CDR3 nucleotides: TGTGCTAGTGGTTTACAGCCTCGGAGCACCATATATTTT. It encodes CASGLQPRSTIYF.